The 18 T cell receptor beta chains below were found in one sample sequenced in a study of cytomegalovirus exposure and HLA in healthy donors. The table came from immunoSEQ multiplex PCR; TCRdb's copy has only in-frame clones and leaves some out. The sample has 300,000 or so clones, 70% to 90% seen once. Sequencing input: PBMCs. These receptor sequences come from a man in his thirties or forties in good health and CMV-seronegative.

The chain couples TRBV27 to TRBJ2-1; 7 nucleotides line up with TRBD1. This CDR3 has 19 residues. V lost 5 bases to trimming and J lost 7 bases; unmatched junction nucleotides: 23. Germline assignment: CDR1 MNHEY and CDR2 SMNVEV (reference sequence). This CDR3 is CASSANEASTGPISNEQFF. The DNA for the CDR3 is TGTGCCAGCAGTGCCAATGAAGCCTCGACAGGGCCTATTTCTAATGAGCAGTTCTTC.

V gene TRBV5-4 combines with J gene TRBJ1-3; no reliable D call. With 0 bases removed from V and 3 bases from J, the gap between germline ends came to 7 bases. Germline values: CDR1 SGHNT, CDR2 YYREEE (reference sequence). CDR3 length: 14 residues. The CDR3 sequence: CASSLDPGGNTIYF. CDR3 DNA: TGTGCCAGCAGCTTGGACCCCGGTGGAAACACCATATATTTT.

This chain joins TRBV7-9 and TRBJ2-2, with unresolved D. Trimming cost V 1 base and J 6 bases, with 6 bases left between them. The CDR3 extends over 13 amino acids. In germline, CDR1 is SEHNR, CDR2 FQNEAQ (reference sequence). CDR3: CASSLEVAGELFF. The CDR3 DNA is TGTGCCAGCAGCTTAGAAGTAGCCGGGGAGCTGTTTTTT. The whole variable domain, remainder taken from reference TRBV7-9 and TRBJ2-2, is DTGVSQNPRHKITKRGQNVTFRCDPISEHNRLYWYRQTLGQGPEFLTYFQNEAQLEKSRLLSDRFSAERPKGSFSTLEIQRTEQGDSAMYLCASSLEVAGELFFGEGSRLTVL.

This clone was recorded once. No DNA is shown, since the ends of the CDR3 on it are uncertain; the CDR3 is the one TCRdb lists. The chain joins TRBV27 to TRBJ2-7; the tabulated D call, TRBD1, remains unverified against the DNA. Inclusive of both ends, the CDR3 amounts to 14 amino acids. Germline loops: CDR1 MNHEY, CDR2 SMNVEV (reference sequence). The CDR3 protein is CASSTSGQKYEQYF.

The chain couples TRBV6-5 to TRBJ2-1; TRBD2 agrees at 12 bases. CDR1 and CDR2 (germline): MNHEY, SVGAGI. This CDR3 spans 15 amino acids. Unmatched junction bases numbered 4, after V lost 4 bases and J lost 6 bases. CDR3 in DNA: TGTGCCAGCAGTTCCAGGACTAGCGGGATCAATGAGCAGTTCTTC. Translating gives CASSSRTSGINEQFF.

The rearrangement joins TRBV14 to TRBJ2-2; 9 nucleotides match TRBD1. With 4 bases clipped from V and 1 base from J, the junction kept 4 bases outside the gene matches. Germline V lookup: CDR1 SGHDN, CDR2 FVKESK. CDR3 length: 16 residues. CDR3 residues: CASSPRTGVNTGELFF. Written as DNA, the CDR3 is TGTGCCAGCAGCCCTAGGACAGGGGTGAACACCGGGGAGCTGTTTTTT.

This clone appeared a single time. The DNA for the CDR3 is TGTGCCAGCAGCCAAGAATGGGGGCAGGTGTACACTGAAGCTTTCTTT. Its protein product is CASSQEWGQVYTEAFF. V is TRBV4-2 and J is TRBJ1-1; D perhaps matches TRBD1 (6 bases). CDR1 LGHNA and CDR2 YNFKEQ come from the germline V gene. The CDR3 extends over 16 amino acids. Trimming removed 0 bases from V and 3 bases from J, with 14 bases in between.

The CDR3 DNA sequence: TGTGCCAGCAGCTTGTTCCGGGACAGGCCTTCCTACGAGCAGTACTTC. It specifies CASSLFRDRPSYEQYF. The rearrangement uses TRBV7-8 and TRBJ2-7, with 8 bases fitting TRBD1. CDR1 SGHVS and CDR2 FQNEAQ come from the germline V gene. With V trimmed by 3 bases and J by 1 base, 8 bases remained unmatched. The CDR3 consists of 16 residues.

This chain uses TRBV11-2 with TRBJ1-4; 8 bases agree with TRBD1. This CDR3 comprises 15 residues. Germline loops: CDR1 SGHAT, CDR2 FQNNGV. J lost 4 bases, V lost 6 bases, and 7 bases had no gene match. CDR3 in amino acids: CASRDPGGDNEKLFF. The CDR3 DNA is TGTGCCAGCAGGGATCCAGGGGGCGATAATGAAAAACTGTTTTTT.

This clone was observed once. This chain uses TRBV4-1 with TRBJ2-5, with D possibly TRBD1 on 6 matching bases. The CDR3 runs to 14 residues. Per germline, CDR1 MGHRA and CDR2 YSYEKL. Between the trimmed V and J ends, which lost 2 bases and 1 base, there was a span of 8 bases. The CDR3 here is CASSQQGLQETQYF. CDR3 coding DNA: TGCGCCAGCAGCCAACAGGGGCTCCAAGAGACCCAGTACTTC.

V is TRBV13 and J is TRBJ2-1, with TRBD2 identical over 14 bases. The V gene's germline CDR1 is PRHDT and CDR2 FYEKMQ (reference sequence). With V trimmed by 5 bases and J by 8 bases, 5 bases remained unmatched. The CDR3 is 15 residues long. CDR3 loop: CASSPGLAGGHEQFF. The CDR3 DNA sequence: TGTGCCAGCAGCCCCGGACTAGCGGGGGGCCATGAGCAGTTCTTC.

This clone was counted once. This chain joins TRBV4-3 and TRBJ2-7; possible D gene TRBD2, 7 bases. Germline V lookup: CDR1 LGHNA, CDR2 YSLEER. Trimming cost V 2 bases and J 4 bases, with 15 bases left between them. CDR3 length: 15 residues. The CDR3 DNA sequence: TGCGCCAGCAGCCAATTATTAGGGGGGGTTTACGAGCAGTACTTC. Translated, it gives CASSQLLGGVYEQYF.

This clone rates as medium-sized. The chain uses TRBV4-3 and TRBJ2-7; TRBD1 might be the D (5 bases). The CDR3 covers 14 residues. V was trimmed by 0 bases and J by 0 bases, leaving 6 bases between them. Germline assignment: CDR1 LGHNA and CDR2 YSLEER. CDR3 residues: CASSQEDNSYEQYF. The CDR3 region has the DNA TGCGCCAGCAGCCAAGAGGACAACTCCTACGAGCAGTACTTC.

This chain uses TRBV2 with TRBJ2-1; 15 bases match TRBD2. The CDR3 sequence is 17 residues long. Germline-derived CDR1 and CDR2 are SNHLY and FYNNEI. V dropped 6 bases and J dropped 3; count of bases not matched to a gene: 6. The CDR3 bases are TGTGCCAGCAGGGAGGGACTAGCGGGGGGTTTCTACAATGAGCAGTTCTTC. Translating it yields CASREGLAGGFYNEQFF.

The rearrangement uses TRBV7-9 and TRBJ2-5; D unresolved. Germline-derived CDR1 and CDR2 are SEHNR and FQNEAQ (reference sequence). Trimming took off 4 bases at V and 2 bases at J, with 11 bases between the two ends. This CDR3 contains 14 residues. In DNA, the CDR3 is TGTGCCAGCAGCTACTTCACGAAACAAGAGACCCAGTACTTC. This gives the protein CASSYFTKQETQYF.

The CDR3: CASSIGQGADTQYF. CDR3 nucleotides: TGTGCCAGCAGCATAGGACAGGGGGCAGATACGCAGTATTTT. The genes are TRBV5-6 and TRBJ2-3; TRBD1 agrees at 10 bases. Germline lookup yields CDR1 SGHDT and CDR2 YYEEEE. J gave up 4 bases and V 4 bases, and 3 bases lay outside the gene matches. The CDR3 has 14 amino acids.

Written as DNA, the CDR3 is TGTGCCAGTAGTATCCAGGTCCTGCAAGCTTCTGGAAACACCATATATTTT. It yields the protein CASSIQVLQASGNTIYF. The chain joins TRBV19 to TRBJ1-3; no definite D call. V lost 3 bases and J lost 1, with 16 bases in between. Germline V gives CDR1 LNHDA, CDR2 SQIVND (reference sequence). CDR3 length: 17 residues.

The chain uses TRBV27 and TRBJ1-1; 10 bases align to TRBD1. CDR1 and CDR2 from the germline V gene are MNHEY and SMNVEV (reference sequence). The J segment lost 3 bases and the V segment lost 6 bases, leaving 10 bases of the junction unmatched. This CDR3 is built from 16 residues. CDR3 protein: CASRTPGQGTYTEAFF. CDR3 DNA sequence: TGTGCCAGCAGAACGCCGGGACAGGGGACCTACACTGAAGCTTTCTTT.